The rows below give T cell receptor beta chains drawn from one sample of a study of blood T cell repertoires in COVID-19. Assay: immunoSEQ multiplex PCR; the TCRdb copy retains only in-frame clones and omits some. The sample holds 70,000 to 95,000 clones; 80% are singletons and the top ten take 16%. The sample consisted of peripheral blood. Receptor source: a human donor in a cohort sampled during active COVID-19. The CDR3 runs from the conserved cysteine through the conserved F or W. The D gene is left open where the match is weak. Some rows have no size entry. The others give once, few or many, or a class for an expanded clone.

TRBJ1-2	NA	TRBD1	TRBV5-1	TGCGCCAGCAGCTTGTTGGACAGGGGGCAGGGTGGCTACACCTTC	CASSLLDRGQGGYTF
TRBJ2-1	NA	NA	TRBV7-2	TGTGCCAGCAGCTGGACCAGGGGCAATGAGCAGTTCTTC	CASSWTRGNEQFF
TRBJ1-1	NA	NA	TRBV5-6	TGTGCCAGCAGCTGGAGGAGAAGTTCTGAAGCTTTCTTT	CASSWRRSSEAFF
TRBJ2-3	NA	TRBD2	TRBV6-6	TGTGCCAGCAGTCGACTAGCGGTCTTAACGAGGGGCACAGATACGCAGTATTTT	CASSRLAVLTRGTDTQYF
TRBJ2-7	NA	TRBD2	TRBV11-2	TGTGCCAGCAGCCAAGGAGCGGGAGGGGGCGAGCAGTACTTC	CASSQGAGGGEQYF
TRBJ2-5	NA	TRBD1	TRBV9	TGTGCCAGCAGCCCTCCGCCAGGGGGCATTGAGACCCAGTACTTC	CASSPPPGGIETQYF
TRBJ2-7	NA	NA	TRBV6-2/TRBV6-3	TGTGCCAGCAGTTCGGACAGTGTCTACGAGCAGTACTTC	CASSSDSVYEQYF
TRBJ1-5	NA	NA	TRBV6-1	TGTGCCAGCAGTGACAGGGGCCTGGGTAGCAATCAGCCCCAGCATTTT	CASSDRGLGSNQPQHF
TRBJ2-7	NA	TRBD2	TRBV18	TGTGCCAGCTCACCACGAACTAGCGGGAGCTCCTACGAGCAGTACTTC	CASSPRTSGSSYEQYF
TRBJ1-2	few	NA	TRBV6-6	TGTGCCAGCAGTCAAAACGGGGATGGCTACACCTTC	CASSQNGDGYTF
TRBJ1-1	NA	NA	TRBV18	TGTGCCAGCTCACCAACAGTGGGCACTGAAGCTTTCTTT	CASSPTVGTEAFF
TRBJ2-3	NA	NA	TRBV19	TGTGCCAGTAGTATACTCGGGCAGGGGGGTCGAGATACGCAGTATTTT	CASSILGQGGRDTQYF
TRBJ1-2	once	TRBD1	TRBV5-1	TGCGCCAGCAGGCCCGCGGGACAGGCCAACTATGGCTACACCTTC	CASRPAGQANYGYTF
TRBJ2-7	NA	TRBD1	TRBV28	TGTGCCAGCAAGGGGACAGGAAAGTACGAGCAGTACTTC	CASKGTGKYEQYF
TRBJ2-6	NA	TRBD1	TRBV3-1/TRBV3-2	TGTGCCAGCAGCCGGGGGACAGTTTACTCTGGGGCCAACGTCCTGACTTTC	CASSRGTVYSGANVLTF
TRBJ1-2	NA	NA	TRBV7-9	TGTGCCAGCAGCTCCGGACAGACGTCCTATGGCTACACCTTC	CASSSGQTSYGYTF
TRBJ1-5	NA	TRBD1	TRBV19	TGTGCCAGTAGCCTATCGGGACAGCTTAATCAGCCCCAGCATTTT	CASSLSGQLNQPQHF
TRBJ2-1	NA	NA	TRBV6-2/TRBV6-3	TGTGCCAGCAGTTCTCTAGTTGTGCAGTTCTTC	CASSSLVVQFF
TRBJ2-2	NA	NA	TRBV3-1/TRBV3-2	TGTGCCAGCAGCCAACAGGGGACATATACCGGGGAGCTGTTTTTT	CASSQQGTYTGELFF
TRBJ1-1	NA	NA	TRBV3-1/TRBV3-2	TGTGCCAGCACGTTGGGGGGGTACGGGAACACTGAAGCTTTCTTT	CASTLGGYGNTEAFF
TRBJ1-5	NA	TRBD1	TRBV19	TGTGCCAGTAGTACCGTGACAGGGATCAATCAGCCCCAGCATTTT	CASSTVTGINQPQHF
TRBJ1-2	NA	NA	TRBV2	TGTGCCAGCAGTGCGATCGAGAGCTATGGCTACACCTTC	CASSAIESYGYTF
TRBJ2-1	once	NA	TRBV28	TGTGCCAGCAGTTTTACGGGTGGTGAGCAGTTCTTC	CASSFTGGEQFF
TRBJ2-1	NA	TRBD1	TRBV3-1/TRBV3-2	TGTGCCAGCAGCCAATTTCAGGGGGCTAATGAGCAGTTCTTC	CASSQFQGANEQFF
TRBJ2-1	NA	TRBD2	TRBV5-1	TGCGCCAGCAGCTTGGCCCGGCTAGCGGGAGGGAGTGAGCAGTTCTTC	CASSLARLAGGSEQFF